This paragraph reports one T cell receptor beta chain. Its target is unknown. This specimen comes from a study of T-cell memory formation after mild COVID-19. The overall study: For the most part, TCR clusters were specific to one donor. Study findings and constraints: Certain responding clones were present in pre-infection memory, suggesting participation of cross-reactive memory. Researchers report contracting CD4+ clones mostly in CM and EM, with CD8+ clones in EMRA. There was a balanced CD4/CD8 profile in clones contracting day 15 to 85, and later expanders leaned CD4+.

In TCRdb, the 5' RACE reads were re-called with MiXCR into one record per CDR3 protein. The sample records about 430,000 distinct CDR3 sequences, approximately 24% being singletons. The sample was PBMCs or a T cell subset sorted from them (not recorded which). The clonotype comes from an adult woman who had mild COVID-19 (a few samples of this study predate the infection). Cell type and time point are not known.

This CDR3 reads CSATRNPKDRANVLTF. In nucleotides, the CDR3 is TGCAGTGCCACCCGAAACCCGAAAGATCGGGCCAACGTCCTGACTTTC. This rearrangement joins TRBV20-1 to TRBJ2-6; D gene unclear. V was clipped by 6 bases and J by 5 bases, with 20 bases between them. Per germline, CDR1 DFQATT and CDR2 SNEGSKA (reference sequence). CDR3 length: 16 amino acids.